Listed below are T cell receptor beta chains from one sample, sequenced in a study of CD8 T cells in ankylosing spondylitis. From the 5' RACE reads, TCRdb called clonotypes with MiXCR, one entry per CDR3 protein. The sample lists hundreds of thousands of distinct CDR3 sequences, around a quarter occurring once. Material: blood, either unsorted or a sorted T cell fraction (not recorded which). The receptors were gathered from a male donor with ankylosing spondylitis or in good health (not recorded which). The CDR3 runs from the conserved cysteine through the conserved F or W. D genes are given only for firm matches. Rows give clone size only sometimes, using once, few, many, or a class for an expanded clone.

>TRBD2|.|TRBV4-2|TRBJ2-7
TGTGCCAGCAGCCAAGAGGGGACTAGCGGGAGCCTCGAGCAGTACTTC
CASSQEGTSGSLEQYF
>TRBD2|few|TRBV15|TRBJ2-7
TGTGCCACCAGCACGGGACTAGCGGTATACGAGCAGTACTTC
CATSTGLAVYEQYF
>.|.|TRBV6-5|TRBJ2-7
TGTGCCAGCAGTTTAACCCTCAAGGGGGGAGGCTCCTACGAGCAGTACTTC
CASSLTLKGGGSYEQYF
>.|few|TRBV20-1|TRBJ1-1
TGCAGTGCTAGAGCATTACTCCCTGACGGTGAAGCTTTCTTT
CSARALLPDGEAFF
>.|many|TRBV5-1|TRBJ1-3
TGCGCCAGCAGCCTACGACGGACGGAGGGAAACACCATATATTTT
CASSLRRTEGNTIYF
>.|many|TRBV5-1|TRBJ2-7
TGCGCCAGCAGGGGGGGGACAGACTCCTACGAGCAGTACTTC
CASRGGTDSYEQYF
>.|few|TRBV20-1|TRBJ2-7
TGCAGTGCTAGCGTCTCCAACTACGAGCAGTACTTC
CSASVSNYEQYF
>.|.|TRBV6-5|TRBJ2-1
TGTGCCAGCAGTTACGCATTCTCGGGGCGCTACAATGAGCAGTTCTTC
CASSYAFSGRYNEQFF
>TRBD2|.|TRBV20-1|TRBJ2-1
TGCAGTGCTAGATCCCTAGCGGGAGGGAACATTGAGCAGTTCTTC
CSARSLAGGNIEQFF
>TRBD2|.|TRBV29-1|TRBJ2-3
TGCAGCGTGCGTGTAGCGGGAGGGCGCACAGATACGCAGTATTTT
CSVRVAGGRTDTQYF
>.|.|TRBV5-1|TRBJ1-1
TGCGCCAGCAGCGAGGACGCGGGGAACACTGAAGCTTTCTTT
CASSEDAGNTEAFF
>.|many|TRBV28|TRBJ1-2
TGTGCCAGCAGCCCAGGGGACCGGCGATTCTCTGGCTACACCTTC
CASSPGDRRFSGYTF
>TRBD1|many|TRBV11-2|TRBJ2-2
TGTGCCAGCAGCTTAGAGGGTGGACAGGGGACCGGGGAGCTGTTTTTT
CASSLEGGQGTGELFF
>TRBD1|.|TRBV15|TRBJ2-1
TGTGCCACCAACCGGGACAGGGGGCGCGGTGAGCAGTTCTTC
CATNRDRGRGEQFF
>.|many|TRBV10-3|TRBJ1-1
TGTGCCATCAGTGAGTTGGGGAGGGATACTGAAGCTTTCTTT
CAISELGRDTEAFF
>TRBD2|many|TRBV29-1|TRBJ2-1
TGCAGCGTTGAACGGCTAGCGGGAGCTGTTGAGCAGTTCTTC
CSVERLAGAVEQFF
>TRBD2|many|TRBV6-5|TRBJ2-7
TGTGCCAGCAGTTACAATAGCGGGCCCACCTACGAGCAGTACTTC
CASSYNSGPTYEQYF
>TRBD2|few|TRBV12-3/TRBV12-4|TRBJ2-5
TGTGCCAGCAGTTTCCGGGCTAGCGGGAACCAAGAGACCCAGTACTTC
CASSFRASGNQETQYF
>.|few|TRBV20-1|TRBJ1-5
TGCAGTGCCCGTGGCGGCCCCCCCAGTCCCAATCAGCCCCAGCATTTT
CSARGGPPSPNQPQHF
>TRBD2|many|TRBV20-1|TRBJ2-4
TGCAGTGCTAGACGACGCCTAGCGGGAGAGATGGTAGCCAAAAACATTCAGTACTTC
CSARRRLAGEMVAKNIQYF
>.|many|TRBV28|TRBJ1-2
TGTGCCAGCTACAGGGATCCCTATGGCTACACCTTC
CASYRDPYGYTF
>.|few|TRBV20-1|TRBJ2-1
TGCAGTGCTAGAGATCCAGCGGCTAGCTCCTACAATGAGCAGTTCTTC
CSARDPAASSYNEQFF
>.|.|TRBV6-5|TRBJ2-2
TGTGCCAGCAGTTACTCGACCCGGACCGGGGAGCTGTTTTTT
CASSYSTRTGELFF
>.|many|TRBV4-1|TRBJ2-7
TGCGCCAGCAGCCAAGGGGCAGGGCCCTACGAGCAGTACTTC
CASSQGAGPYEQYF
>.|many|TRBV18|TRBJ2-7
TGTGCCAGCTCACCACCACAGGCGCGTTCCTTATACGAGCAGTACTTC
CASSPPQARSLYEQYF
>TRBD2|.|TRBV24-1|TRBJ2-2
TGTGCCACCGCCGGGACTAGCGGGAGGGACACCGGGGAGCTGTTTTTT
CATAGTSGRDTGELFF
>TRBD2|many|TRBV5-1|TRBJ2-3
TGCGCCAGCAGCCCGGCTGGGGTTAGCGGGAGTGTGACAGATACGCAGTATTTT
CASSPAGVSGSVTDTQYF
>.|.|TRBV14|TRBJ2-5
TGTGCCAGCAGCCAAGACCCACGGCGGTGGGAGACCCAGTACTTC
CASSQDPRRWETQYF
>.|.|TRBV20-1|TRBJ2-5
TGCAGTGCAGTGGGGGCCTCAGGAGAGACCCAGTACTTC
CSAVGASGETQYF
>TRBD1|many|TRBV10-3|TRBJ2-2
TGTGCCATCGCGGGACAGGGGCTTACCGGGGAGCTGTTTTTT
CAIAGQGLTGELFF
>TRBD2|many|TRBV5-1|TRBJ2-3
TGCGCCAGCAGCTTGGTAGGCGGGAGCGACACGCAGTATTTT
CASSLVGGSDTQYF
>.|many|TRBV7-9|TRBJ1-6
TGTGCCAGCAGCTTACAAGGGAGCTCACCCCTCCACTTT
CASSLQGSSPLHF
>.|many|TRBV20-1|TRBJ1-1
TGCAGTGCTAGAGAAGGGGGAGGGGGGATGAACTCTGAAGCTTTCTTT
CSAREGGGGMNSEAFF
>TRBD1|once|TRBV20-1|TRBJ2-7
TGCAGTGCTGGACAGGATACCTACGAGCAGTACTTC
CSAGQDTYEQYF
>.|many|TRBV5-5|TRBJ2-1
TGTGCCAGCAGCCGCCTAGCGCAACACAATGAGCAGTTCTTC
CASSRLAQHNEQFF
>.|.|TRBV20-1|TRBJ2-1
TGCAGTGCTCCCACAGATCTATCTTACAATGAGCAGTTCTTC
CSAPTDLSYNEQFF
>.|many|TRBV18|TRBJ2-5
TGTGCCAGCTCACCAGAGGCGGCTCGGTACCAAGAGACCCAGTACTTC
CASSPEAARYQETQYF
>.|.|TRBV2|TRBJ2-1
TGTGCCAGCAGAGTAGACGAGGGGTTGAGGTCCGATGAGCAGTTCTTC
CASRVDEGLRSDEQFF
>.|.|TRBV29-1|TRBJ2-6
TGCAGCGTTGAGGAGCAGCGGGCCCGCTCTGGGGCCAACGTCCTGACTTTC
CSVEEQRARSGANVLTF
>.|many|TRBV10-3|TRBJ2-1
TGTGCCATCAGCGGGGGAACCCGTTACAATGAGCAGTTCTTC
CAISGGTRYNEQFF
>.|.|TRBV5-1|TRBJ2-7
TGCGCCAGCCGACAGTCCGGGCTCTACGAGCAGTACTTC
CASRQSGLYEQYF
>TRBD2|.|TRBV29-1|TRBJ2-7
TGCAGCGTTAGTTTAGACGGGAGGGGTTACGAGCAGTACTTC
CSVSLDGRGYEQYF
>.|.|TRBV25-1|TRBJ2-7
TGTGCCAGCAGTGCCTCGAGGACCTCCTACGAGCAGTACTTC
CASSASRTSYEQYF